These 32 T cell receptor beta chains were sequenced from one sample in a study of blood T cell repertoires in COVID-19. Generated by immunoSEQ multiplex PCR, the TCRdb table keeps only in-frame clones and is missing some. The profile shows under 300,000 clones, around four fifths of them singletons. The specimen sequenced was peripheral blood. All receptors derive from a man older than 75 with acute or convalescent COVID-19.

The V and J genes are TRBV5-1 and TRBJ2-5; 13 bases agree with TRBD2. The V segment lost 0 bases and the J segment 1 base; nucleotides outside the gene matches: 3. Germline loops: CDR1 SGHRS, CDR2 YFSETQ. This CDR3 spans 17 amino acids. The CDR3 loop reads CASSLVGTSGTQETQYF. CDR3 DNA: TGCGCCAGCAGCTTGGTAGGGACTAGCGGGACCCAAGAGACCCAGTACTTC.

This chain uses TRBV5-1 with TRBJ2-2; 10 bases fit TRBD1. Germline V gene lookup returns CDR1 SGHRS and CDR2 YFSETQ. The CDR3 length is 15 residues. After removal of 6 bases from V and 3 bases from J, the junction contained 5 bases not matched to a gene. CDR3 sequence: CASKTGQGYTGELFF. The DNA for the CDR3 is TGCGCCAGCAAGACGGGACAGGGGTACACCGGGGAGCTGTTTTTT.

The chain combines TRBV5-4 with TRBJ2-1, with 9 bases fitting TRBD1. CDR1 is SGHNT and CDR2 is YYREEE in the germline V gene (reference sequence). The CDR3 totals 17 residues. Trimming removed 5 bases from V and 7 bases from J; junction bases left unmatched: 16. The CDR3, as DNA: TGTGCCAGCAGGGAGGACACCGGGGACAGGGCGGTGAATGAGCAGTTCTTC. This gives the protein CASREDTGDRAVNEQFF. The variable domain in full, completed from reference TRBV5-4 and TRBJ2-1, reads ETGVTQSPTHLIKTRGQQVTLRCSSQSGHNTVSWYQQALGQGPQFIFQYYREEENGRGNFPPRFSGLQFPNYSSELNVNALELDDSALYLCASREDTGDRAVNEQFFGPGTRLTVL.

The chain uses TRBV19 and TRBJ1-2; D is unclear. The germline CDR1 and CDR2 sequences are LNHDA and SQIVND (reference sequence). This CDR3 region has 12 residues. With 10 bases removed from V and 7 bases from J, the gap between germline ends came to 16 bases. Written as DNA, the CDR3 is TGTGCCACCAAAACCCCATTCGGTGGCTACACCTTC. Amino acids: CATKTPFGGYTF.

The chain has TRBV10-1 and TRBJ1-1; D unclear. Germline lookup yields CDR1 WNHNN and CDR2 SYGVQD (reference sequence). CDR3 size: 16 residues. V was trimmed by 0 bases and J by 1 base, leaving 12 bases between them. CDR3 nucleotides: TGCGCCAGCAGTGAGTCGCCAGGAGGAGGGAACACTGAAGCTTTCTTT. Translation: CASSESPGGGNTEAFF.

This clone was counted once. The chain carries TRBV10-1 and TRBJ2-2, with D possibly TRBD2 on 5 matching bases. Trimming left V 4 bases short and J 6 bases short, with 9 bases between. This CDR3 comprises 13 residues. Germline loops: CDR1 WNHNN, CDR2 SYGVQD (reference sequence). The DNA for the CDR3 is TGCGCCAGCAGTGGGACTTCCCCCGGGGAGCTGTTTTTT. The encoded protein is CASSGTSPGELFF.

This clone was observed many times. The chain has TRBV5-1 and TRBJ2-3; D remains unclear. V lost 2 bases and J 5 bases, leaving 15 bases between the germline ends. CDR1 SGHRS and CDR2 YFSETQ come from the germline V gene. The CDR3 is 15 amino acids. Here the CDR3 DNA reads TGCGCCAGCAGCTTAGCACAAATAGCCGGAGATACGCAGTATTTT. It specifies CASSLAQIAGDTQYF.

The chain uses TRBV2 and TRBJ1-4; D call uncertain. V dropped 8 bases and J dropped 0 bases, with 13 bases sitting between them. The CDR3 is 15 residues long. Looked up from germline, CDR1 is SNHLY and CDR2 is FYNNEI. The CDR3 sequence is CASGRSLSTNEKLFF. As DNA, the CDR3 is TGTGCCAGCGGGCGTTCCCTATCAACTAATGAAAAACTGTTTTTT.

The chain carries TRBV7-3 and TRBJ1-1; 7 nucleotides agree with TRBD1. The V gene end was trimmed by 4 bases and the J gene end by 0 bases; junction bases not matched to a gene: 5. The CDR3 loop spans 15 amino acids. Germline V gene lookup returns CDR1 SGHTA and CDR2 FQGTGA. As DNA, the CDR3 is TGTGCCAGCAGCTCCCAAGGGGGCCTGAACACTGAAGCTTTCTTT. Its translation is CASSSQGGLNTEAFF.

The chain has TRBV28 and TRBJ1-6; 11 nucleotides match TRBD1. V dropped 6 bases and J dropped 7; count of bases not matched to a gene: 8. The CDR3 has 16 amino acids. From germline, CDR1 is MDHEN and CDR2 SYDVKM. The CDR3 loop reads CASRISGQGENSPLHF. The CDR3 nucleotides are TGTGCCAGCAGAATATCGGGACAGGGGGAAAATTCACCCCTCCACTTT. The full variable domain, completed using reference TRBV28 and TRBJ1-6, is DVKVTQSSRYLVKRTGEKVFLECVQDMDHENMFWYRQDPGLGLRLIYFSYDVKMKEKGDIPEGYSVSREKKERFSLILESASTNQTSMYLCASRISGQGENSPLHFGNGTRLTVT.

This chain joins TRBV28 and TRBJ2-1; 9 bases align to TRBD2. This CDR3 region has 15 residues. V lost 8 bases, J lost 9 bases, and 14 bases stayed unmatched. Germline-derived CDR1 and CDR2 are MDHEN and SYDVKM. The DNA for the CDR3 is TGTGCCAGCCGGGGCGGGGTAGCGGGGGCCTCTGAGCAGTTCTTC. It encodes CASRGGVAGASEQFF. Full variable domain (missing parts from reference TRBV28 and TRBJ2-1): DVKVTQSSRYLVKRTGEKVFLECVQDMDHENMFWYRQDPGLGLRLIYFSYDVKMKEKGDIPEGYSVSREKKERFSLILESASTNQTSMYLCASRGGVAGASEQFFGPGTRLTVL.

The CDR3 nucleotides read TGTGCCAGTAGTATACAACCTGCGCCAGATACGCAGTATTTT. Translated: CASSIQPAPDTQYF. This rearrangement joins TRBV19 to TRBJ2-3, with D uncertain. V lost 2 bases and J lost 4, with 10 bases in between. Germline V gene data show CDR1 as LNHDA and CDR2 as SQIVND (reference sequence). The CDR3 is 14 residues long.

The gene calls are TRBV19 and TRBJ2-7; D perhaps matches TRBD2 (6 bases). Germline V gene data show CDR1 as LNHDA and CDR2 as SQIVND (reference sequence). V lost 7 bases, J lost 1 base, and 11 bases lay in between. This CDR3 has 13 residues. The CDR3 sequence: CASTQGTSYEQYF. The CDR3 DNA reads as TGTGCCAGTACCCAAGGGACTTCCTACGAGCAGTACTTC.

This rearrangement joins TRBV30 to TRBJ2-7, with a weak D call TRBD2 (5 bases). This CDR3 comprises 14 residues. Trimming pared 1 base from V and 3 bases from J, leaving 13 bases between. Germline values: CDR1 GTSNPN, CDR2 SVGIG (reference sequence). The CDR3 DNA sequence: TGTGCCTGGAGTGCTAGCCCGCTTCGCTACGAGCAGTACTTC. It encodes CAWSASPLRYEQYF. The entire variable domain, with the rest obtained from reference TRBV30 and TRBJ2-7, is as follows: SQTIHQWPATLVQPVGSPLSLECTVEGTSNPNLYWYRQAAGRGLQLLFYSVGIGQISSEVPQNLSASRPQDRQFILSSKKLLLSDSGFYLCAWSASPLRYEQYFGPGTRLTVT.

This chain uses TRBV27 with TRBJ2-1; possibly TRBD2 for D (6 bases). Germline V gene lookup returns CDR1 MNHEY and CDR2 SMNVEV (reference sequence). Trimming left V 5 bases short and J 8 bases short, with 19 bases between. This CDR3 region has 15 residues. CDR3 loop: CASSRTNIGDYEQFF. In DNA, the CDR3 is TGTGCCAGCAGTAGGACCAACATAGGGGACTATGAGCAGTTCTTC.

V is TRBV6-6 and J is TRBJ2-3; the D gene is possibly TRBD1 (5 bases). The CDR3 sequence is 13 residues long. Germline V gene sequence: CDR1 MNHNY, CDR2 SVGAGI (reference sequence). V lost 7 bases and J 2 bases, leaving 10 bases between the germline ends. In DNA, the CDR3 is TGTGCCAGCATTGGACAAAACACAGATACGCAGTATTTT. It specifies CASIGQNTDTQYF.

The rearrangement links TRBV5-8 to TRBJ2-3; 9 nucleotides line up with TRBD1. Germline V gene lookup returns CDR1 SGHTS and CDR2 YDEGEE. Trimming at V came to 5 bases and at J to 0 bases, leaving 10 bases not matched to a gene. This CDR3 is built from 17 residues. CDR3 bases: TGTGCCAGCAGTTCGGGACAGGGAATCCGTAGCACAGATACGCAGTATTTT. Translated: CASSSGQGIRSTDTQYF.

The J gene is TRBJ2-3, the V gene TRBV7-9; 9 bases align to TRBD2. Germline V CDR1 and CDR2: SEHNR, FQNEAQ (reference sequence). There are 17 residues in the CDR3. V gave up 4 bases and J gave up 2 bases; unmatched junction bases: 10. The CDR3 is CASSYTATSGFTDTQYF. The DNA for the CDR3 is TGTGCCAGCAGCTATACGGCGACTAGCGGCTTCACAGATACGCAGTATTTT.

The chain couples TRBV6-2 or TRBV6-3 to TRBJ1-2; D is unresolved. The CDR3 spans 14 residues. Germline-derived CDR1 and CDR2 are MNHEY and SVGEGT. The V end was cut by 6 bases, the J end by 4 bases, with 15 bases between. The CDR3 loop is CASRYSGSTYGYTF. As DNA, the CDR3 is TGTGCCAGCAGATACAGCGGCAGTACCTATGGCTACACCTTC.

DNA for the CDR3: TGTGCCAGCAGCCCTACCTTGACTAGCGGGGAGACCCAGTACTTC. Translating it yields CASSPTLTSGETQYF. The V gene is TRBV2, the J gene TRBJ2-5; 10 nucleotides agree with TRBD2. The CDR3 loop spans 15 amino acids. Germline V gene data show CDR1 as SNHLY and CDR2 as FYNNEI. Trimming took 6 bases from V and 5 from J; bases not matched to a gene: 9.

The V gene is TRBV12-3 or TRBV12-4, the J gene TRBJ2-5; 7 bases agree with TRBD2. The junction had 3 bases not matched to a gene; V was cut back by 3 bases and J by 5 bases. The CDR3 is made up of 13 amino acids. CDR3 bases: TGTGCCAGCAGTTTTGGGGGAGGGGAGACCCAGTACTTC. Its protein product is CASSFGGGETQYF.

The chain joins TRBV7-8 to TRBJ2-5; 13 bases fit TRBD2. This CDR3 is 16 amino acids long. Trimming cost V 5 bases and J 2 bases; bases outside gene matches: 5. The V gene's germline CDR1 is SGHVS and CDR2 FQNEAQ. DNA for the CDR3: TGTGCCAGCAGCCCATTACTAGCGGGAGGGCAAGAGACCCAGTACTTC. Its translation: CASSPLLAGGQETQYF.

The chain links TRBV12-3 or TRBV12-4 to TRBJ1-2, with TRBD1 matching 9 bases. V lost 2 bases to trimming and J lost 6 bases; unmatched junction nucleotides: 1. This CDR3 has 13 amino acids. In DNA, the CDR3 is TGTGCCAGCAGTTTATGGACAGGGGATGGCTACACCTTC. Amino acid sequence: CASSLWTGDGYTF.

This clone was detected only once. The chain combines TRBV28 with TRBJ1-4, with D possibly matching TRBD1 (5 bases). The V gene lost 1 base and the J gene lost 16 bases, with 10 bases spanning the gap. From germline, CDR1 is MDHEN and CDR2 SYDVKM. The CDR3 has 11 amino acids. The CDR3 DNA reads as TGTGCCAGCAGTTTATTAGGGGCGCGGTTTTTT. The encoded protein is CASSLLGARFF. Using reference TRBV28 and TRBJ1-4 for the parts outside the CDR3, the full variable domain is DVKVTQSSRYLVKRTGEKVFLECVQDMDHENMFWYRQDPGLGLRLIYFSYDVKMKEKGDIPEGYSVSREKKERFSLILESASTNQTSMYLCASSLLGARFFGSGTQLSVL.

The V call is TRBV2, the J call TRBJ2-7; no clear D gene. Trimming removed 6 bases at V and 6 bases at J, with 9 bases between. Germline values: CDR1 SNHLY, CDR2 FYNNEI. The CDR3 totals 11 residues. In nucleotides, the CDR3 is TGTGCCAGCAGGACGGGTACCGAGCAGTACTTC. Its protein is CASRTGTEQYF.

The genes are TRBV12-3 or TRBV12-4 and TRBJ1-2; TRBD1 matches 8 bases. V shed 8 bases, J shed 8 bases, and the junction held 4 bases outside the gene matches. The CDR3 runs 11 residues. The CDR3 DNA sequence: TGTGCCAGCCAGGGGGCAGGCGGCTACACCTTC. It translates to CASQGAGGYTF.

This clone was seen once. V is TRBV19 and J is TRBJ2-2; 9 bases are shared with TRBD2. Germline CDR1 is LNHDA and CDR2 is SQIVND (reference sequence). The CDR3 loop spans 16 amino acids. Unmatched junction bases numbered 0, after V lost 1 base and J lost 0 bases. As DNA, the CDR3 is TGTGCCAGTAGTATAGGACTAGCGGCGAACACCGGGGAGCTGTTTTTT. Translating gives CASSIGLAANTGELFF.

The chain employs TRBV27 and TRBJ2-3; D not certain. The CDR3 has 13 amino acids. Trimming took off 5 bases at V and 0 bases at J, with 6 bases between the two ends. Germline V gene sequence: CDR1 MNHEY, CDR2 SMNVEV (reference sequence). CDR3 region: CASSQTSTDTQYF. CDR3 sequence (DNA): TGTGCCAGCAGTCAGACTAGCACAGATACGCAGTATTTT.

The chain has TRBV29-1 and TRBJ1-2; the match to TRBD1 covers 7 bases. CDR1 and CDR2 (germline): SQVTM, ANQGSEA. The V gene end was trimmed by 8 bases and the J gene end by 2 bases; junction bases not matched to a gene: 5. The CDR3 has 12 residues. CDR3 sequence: CSLRQGNYGYTF. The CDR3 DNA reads TGCAGCCTCCGACAGGGAAACTATGGCTACACCTTC.

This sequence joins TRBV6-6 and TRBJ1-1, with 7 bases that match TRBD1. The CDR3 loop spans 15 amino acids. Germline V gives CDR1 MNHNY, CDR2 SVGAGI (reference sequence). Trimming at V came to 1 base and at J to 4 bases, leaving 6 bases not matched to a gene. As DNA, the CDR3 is TGTGCCAGCAGTTACTTGACAGGGTCGGGCACTGAAGCTTTCTTT. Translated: CASSYLTGSGTEAFF.

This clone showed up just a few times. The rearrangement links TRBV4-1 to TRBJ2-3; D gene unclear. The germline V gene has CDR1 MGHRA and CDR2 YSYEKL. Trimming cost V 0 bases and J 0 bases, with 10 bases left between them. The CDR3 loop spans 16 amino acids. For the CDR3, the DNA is TGCGCCAGCAGCCAAGATTTGGCGGCTAGCACAGATACGCAGTATTTT. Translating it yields CASSQDLAASTDTQYF.

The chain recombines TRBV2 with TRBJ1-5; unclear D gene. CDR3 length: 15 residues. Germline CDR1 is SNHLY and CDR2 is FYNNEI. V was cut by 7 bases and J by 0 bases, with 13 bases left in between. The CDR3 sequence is CASTPDGNSNQPQHF. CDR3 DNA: TGTGCCAGCACTCCCGACGGGAATAGCAATCAGCCCCAGCATTTT.